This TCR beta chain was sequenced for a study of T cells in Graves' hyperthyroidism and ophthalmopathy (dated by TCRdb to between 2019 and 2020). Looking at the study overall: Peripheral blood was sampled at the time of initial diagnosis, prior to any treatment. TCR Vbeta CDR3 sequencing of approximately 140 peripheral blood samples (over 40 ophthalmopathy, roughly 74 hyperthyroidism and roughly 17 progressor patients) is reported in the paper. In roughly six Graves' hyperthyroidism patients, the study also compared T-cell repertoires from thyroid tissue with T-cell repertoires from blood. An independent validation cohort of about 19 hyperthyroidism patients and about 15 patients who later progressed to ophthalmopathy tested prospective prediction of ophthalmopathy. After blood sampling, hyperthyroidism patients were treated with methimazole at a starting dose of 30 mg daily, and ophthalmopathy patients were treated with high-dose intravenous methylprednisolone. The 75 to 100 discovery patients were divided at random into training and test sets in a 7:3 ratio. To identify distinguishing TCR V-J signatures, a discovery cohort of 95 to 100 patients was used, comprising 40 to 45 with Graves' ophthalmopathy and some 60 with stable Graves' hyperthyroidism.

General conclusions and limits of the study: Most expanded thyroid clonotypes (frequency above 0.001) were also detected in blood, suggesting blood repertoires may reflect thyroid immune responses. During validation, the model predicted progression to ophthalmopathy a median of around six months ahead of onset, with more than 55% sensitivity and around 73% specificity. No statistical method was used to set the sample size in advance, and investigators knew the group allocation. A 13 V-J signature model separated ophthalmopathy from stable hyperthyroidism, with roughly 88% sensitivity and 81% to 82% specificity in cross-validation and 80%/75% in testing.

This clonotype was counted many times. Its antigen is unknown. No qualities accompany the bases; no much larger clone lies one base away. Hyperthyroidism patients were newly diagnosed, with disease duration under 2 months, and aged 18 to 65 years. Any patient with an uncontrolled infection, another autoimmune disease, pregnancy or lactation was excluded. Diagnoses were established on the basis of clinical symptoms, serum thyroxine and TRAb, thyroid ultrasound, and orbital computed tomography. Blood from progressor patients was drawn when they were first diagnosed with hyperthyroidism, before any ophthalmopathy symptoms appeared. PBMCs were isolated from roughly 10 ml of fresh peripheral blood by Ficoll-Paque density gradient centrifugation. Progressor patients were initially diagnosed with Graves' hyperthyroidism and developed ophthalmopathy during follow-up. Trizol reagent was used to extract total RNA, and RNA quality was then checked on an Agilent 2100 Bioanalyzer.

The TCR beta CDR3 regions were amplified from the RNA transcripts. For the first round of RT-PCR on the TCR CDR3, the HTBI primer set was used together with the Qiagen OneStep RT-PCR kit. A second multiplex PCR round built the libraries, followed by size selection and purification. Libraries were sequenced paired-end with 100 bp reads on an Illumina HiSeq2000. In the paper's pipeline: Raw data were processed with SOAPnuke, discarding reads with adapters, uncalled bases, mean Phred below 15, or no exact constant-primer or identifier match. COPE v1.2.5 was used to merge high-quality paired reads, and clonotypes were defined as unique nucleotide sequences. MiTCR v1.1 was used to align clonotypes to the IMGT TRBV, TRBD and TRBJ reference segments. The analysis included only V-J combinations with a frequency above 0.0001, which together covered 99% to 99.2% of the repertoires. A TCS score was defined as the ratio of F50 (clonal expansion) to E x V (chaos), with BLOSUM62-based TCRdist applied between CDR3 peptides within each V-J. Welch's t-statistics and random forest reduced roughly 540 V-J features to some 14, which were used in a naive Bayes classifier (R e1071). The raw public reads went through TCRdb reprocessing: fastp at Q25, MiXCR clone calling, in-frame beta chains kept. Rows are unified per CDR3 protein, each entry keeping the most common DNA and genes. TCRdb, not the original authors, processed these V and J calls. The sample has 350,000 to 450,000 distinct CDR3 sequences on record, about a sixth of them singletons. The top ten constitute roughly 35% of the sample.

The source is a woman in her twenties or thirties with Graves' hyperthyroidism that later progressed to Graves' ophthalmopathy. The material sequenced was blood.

The base sequence is TGTGCCATCAGTGAGACCCGGGGAGGGCCAAGTCCGGGCCACAATGAGCAGTTCTTC. This yields the protein CAISETRGGPSPGHNEQFF. The sequence links TRBV10-3 to TRBJ2-1; TRBD2 agrees with 7 junctional bases. The CDR1 and CDR2 encoded by the germline V gene are ENHRY and SYGVKD. The CDR3, cysteine through phenylalanine, is 19 amino acids long. Of all the DNA, just the CDR3 is kept, 57 bases in frame from base 1. V has 2 bases trimmed and J has 5 bases trimmed; junction bases matching no gene number 18.